Listed below are T cell receptor beta chains from one sample, sequenced in a study of early T cells in non-severe SARS-CoV-2 infection. TCRdb redid the calling of the 5' RACE reads with MiXCR, one entry per CDR3 protein. Of more than 65,000 distinct CDR3 sequences listed, around 12% were seen once; the top ten hold 2.7%. The sample in question was whole blood, obtained at baseline. The receptors stem from an adult who was a healthcare worker with PCR-confirmed SARS-CoV-2 infection or an uninfected control (not recorded which). Each CDR3 is given with its conserved first and last residue. A D gene is named only where the DNA matches it firmly. Clone size appears in some rows only: once, few, many, or a class for an expanded clone.

size	V	D	J	CDR3	DNA
-	TRBV24-1	-	TRBJ2-5	CATSGPSQETQYF	TGTGCCACCAGTGGCCCCTCCCAAGAGACCCAGTACTTC
-	TRBV12-3/TRBV12-4	-	TRBJ2-3	CASSLTSITDTQYF	TGTGCCAGCAGTTTAACTTCGATAACAGATACGCAGTATTTT
few	TRBV3-1	-	TRBJ2-2	CASSRPVGRVFGELFF	TGTGCCAGCAGCCGACCGGTGGGTCGTGTCTTCGGGGAGCTGTTTTTT
few	TRBV3-1	TRBD1	TRBJ2-5	CASSQNRGKMIQYF	TGTGCCAGCAGCCAAAACAGGGGGAAGATGATCCAGTACTTC
-	TRBV6-2/TRBV6-3	-	TRBJ1-2	CASNPAGVGYGYTF	TGTGCCAGCAACCCGGCAGGGGTGGGCTATGGCTACACCTTC
few	TRBV6-6	-	TRBJ1-4	CASSPGEGLKLFF	TGTGCCAGCAGTCCCGGGGAGGGGTTGAAACTGTTTTTT
few	TRBV18	TRBD1	TRBJ2-2	CASSPLTGGAYTGELFF	TGTGCCAGCTCACCTCTTACAGGGGGCGCGTACACCGGGGAGCTGTTTTTT
few	TRBV4-2	TRBD1	TRBJ1-5	CASSQAPGGQGGQPQHF	TGTGCCAGCAGCCAAGCCCCCGGGGGACAGGGAGGCCAGCCCCAGCATTTT
-	TRBV12-3/TRBV12-4	-	TRBJ1-3	CASSLLGAAGNTIYF	TGTGCCAGCAGTTTACTGGGGGCTGCTGGAAACACCATATATTTT
-	TRBV2	TRBD1	TRBJ1-2	CARRDRAGYGYTF	TGTGCCAGGCGGGACAGGGCGGGTTATGGCTACACCTTC
many	TRBV28	-	TRBJ1-5	CASRLPRQRHQPQHF	TGTGCCAGCAGACTACCCCGACAGAGACATCAGCCCCAGCATTTT
-	TRBV12-3/TRBV12-4	-	TRBJ2-5	CASSSPQTVWETQYF	TGTGCCAGCAGCTCCCCACAGACAGTCTGGGAGACCCAGTACTTC
many	TRBV5-1	-	TRBJ1-1	CASSFGGDTEAFF	TGCGCCAGCAGCTTCGGCGGGGACACTGAAGCTTTCTTT
-	TRBV18	-	TRBJ2-1	CASSPFDSSYNEQFF	TGTGCCAGCTCACCATTCGACAGCTCCTACAATGAGCAGTTCTTC
many	TRBV9	-	TRBJ1-2	CASSTEGASYYGYTF	TGTGCCAGCAGTACTGAGGGCGCGAGCTACTATGGCTACACCTTC
few	TRBV2	TRBD2	TRBJ2-3	CASSHLGTSGETDTQYF	TGTGCCAGCAGTCACCTCGGGACTAGCGGGGAGACAGATACGCAGTATTTT
-	TRBV28	TRBD1	TRBJ2-7	CASSFSRAGTGGSYEQYF	TGTGCCAGCAGTTTTTCCCGGGCGGGGACAGGGGGCTCCTACGAGCAGTACTTC
many	TRBV20-1	TRBD1	TRBJ1-5	CSAWVPTGDQPQHF	TGCAGTGCTTGGGTCCCAACAGGGGATCAGCCCCAGCATTTT
many	TRBV7-2	TRBD2	TRBJ2-3	CASSLVTSGARTDTQYF	TGTGCCAGCAGCTTAGTGACTAGCGGGGCGCGCACAGATACGCAGTATTTT
-	TRBV6-1	-	TRBJ1-6	CASSVMGDSPLHF	TGTGCCAGCAGTGTTATGGGAGACTCACCCCTCCATTTT
-	TRBV5-4	TRBD2	TRBJ2-3	CASSPLVGSGGRTDTQYF	TGTGCCAGCAGCCCCCTCGTGGGTAGCGGGGGACGCACAGATACGCAGTATTTT
-	TRBV5-1	-	TRBJ2-2	CASSPHPDTGELFF	TGCGCCAGCAGCCCGCATCCGGACACCGGGGAGCTGTTTTTT
few	TRBV20-1	-	TRBJ1-5	CSAGGPGTDLGNQPQHF	TGCAGTGCTGGGGGTCCAGGGACGGATCTTGGCAATCAGCCCCAGCATTTT
many	TRBV6-5	TRBD2	TRBJ2-5	CASSSAGGPQETQYF	TGTGCCAGCAGTTCAGCGGGGGGGCCCCAAGAGACCCAGTACTTC
few	TRBV2	TRBD1	TRBJ1-2	CASSVQNRGGYTF	TGTGCCAGCAGTGTCCAGAACAGGGGCGGCTACACCTTC
few	TRBV29-1	-	TRBJ2-7	CSVEVRRGNSYEQYF	TGCAGCGTTGAAGTACGTCGAGGAAACTCCTACGAGCAGTACTTC
once	TRBV7-2	TRBD1	TRBJ2-7	CASSLQQGADYEQYF	TGTGCCAGCAGCTTACAGCAGGGGGCGGACTACGAGCAGTACTTC
-	TRBV12-3/TRBV12-4	-	TRBJ1-1	CASSFYGGGQAFF	TGTGCCAGCAGTTTTTACGGGGGCGGACAAGCTTTCTTT
few	TRBV7-9	-	TRBJ2-5	CASNPGGETQYF	TGTGCCAGCAACCCCGGGGGCGAGACCCAGTACTTC
many	TRBV28	-	TRBJ2-7	CASNSRAYEQYF	TGTGCCAGCAACTCGCGGGCCTACGAGCAGTACTTC
-	TRBV20-1	-	TRBJ2-7	CSAESGQGGGKYF	TGCAGTGCCGAGTCAGGACAGGGCGGGGGAAAGTACTTC
-	TRBV7-2	TRBD2	TRBJ2-7	CASSLVTGGAGGRAYEQYF	TGTGCCAGCAGCTTAGTGACTGGAGGAGCGGGGGGACGAGCCTACGAGCAGTACTTC
many	TRBV20-1	-	TRBJ1-5	CSAREGGRRGNQPQHF	TGCAGTGCTAGAGAGGGGGGGCGCCGGGGCAATCAGCCCCAGCATTTT
few	TRBV7-6	TRBD2	TRBJ2-1	CASSSLAASYNEQFF	TGTGCCAGCAGCTCTCTAGCGGCCTCCTACAATGAGCAGTTCTTC
-	TRBV3-1	-	TRBJ1-6	CASSQDRAARTNSPLHF	TGTGCCAGCAGCCAAGATCGGGCGGCGAGAACTAATTCACCCCTCCACTTT
-	TRBV7-6	-	TRBJ2-1	CASSPGYLIYNEQFF	TGTGCCAGCAGCCCGGGGTACCTTATATACAATGAGCAGTTCTTC
many	TRBV12-3/TRBV12-4	-	TRBJ1-2	CASSFATNYGYTF	TGTGCCAGCAGTTTCGCGACTAACTATGGCTACACCTTC
-	TRBV28	-	TRBJ2-2	CASSLVLGELFF	TGTGCCAGCAGTCTAGTTCTAGGGGAGCTGTTTTTT
-	TRBV11-2	-	TRBJ1-2	CASSLQGPMVYGYTF	TGTGCCAGCAGCTTACAGGGCCCGATGGTCTATGGCTACACCTTC
few	TRBV7-9	-	TRBJ1-1	CASIRTENTEAFF	TGTGCCAGCATCCGGACGGAGAACACTGAAGCTTTCTTT
few	TRBV25-1	-	TRBJ1-1	CASRPGSSEAFF	TGTGCCAGCAGGCCGGGGAGCAGTGAAGCTTTCTTT
-	TRBV11-2	TRBD1	TRBJ2-1	CASSRPGQGKNEQFF	TGTGCCAGCAGCAGACCGGGACAGGGGAAGAATGAGCAGTTCTTC
-	TRBV28	-	TRBJ2-3	CASRRGFTDTQYF	TGTGCCAGCAGGAGGGGGTTCACAGATACGCAGTATTTT
many	TRBV11-2	TRBD1	TRBJ2-7	CASSSPEGTGYEQYF	TGTGCCAGCAGCTCCCCAGAGGGGACAGGCTACGAGCAGTACTTC
few	TRBV11-2	TRBD1	TRBJ2-2	CASSHRGNTGELFF	TGTGCCAGCAGCCACAGGGGGAACACCGGGGAGCTGTTTTTT
few	TRBV7-2	-	TRBJ2-2	CASNRRDTGELFF	TGTGCCAGCAACCGGAGGGACACCGGGGAGCTGTTTTTT
many	TRBV12-3/TRBV12-4	TRBD2	TRBJ2-7	CARRGEPNEQYF	TGTGCCCGCCGGGGGGAACCGAACGAGCAGTACTTC
many	TRBV28	-	TRBJ2-2	CASRGKGVPGELFF	TGTGCCAGCAGGGGAAAGGGGGTACCCGGGGAGCTGTTTTTT
many	TRBV7-9	TRBD2	TRBJ2-3	CASSSLAGESTDTQYF	TGTGCCAGCAGCTCCCTAGCGGGGGAAAGCACAGATACGCAGTATTTT
-	TRBV12-5	TRBD1	TRBJ2-1	CASGSGQGNTNEQFF	TGTGCTAGTGGTTCCGGACAGGGGAATACGAATGAGCAGTTCTTC
few	TRBV28	-	TRBJ1-5	CASNDDMAQPQHF	TGTGCCAGCAACGACGACATGGCTCAGCCCCAGCATTTT
-	TRBV3-1	-	TRBJ1-6	CASSHGRPVNSPLHF	TGTGCCAGCAGCCATGGACGGCCTGTAAATTCACCCCTCCACTTT
many	TRBV7-8	-	TRBJ1-5	CASSSVSGTNQPQHF	TGTGCCAGCAGCTCCGTGTCGGGCACCAATCAGCCCCAGCATTTT
-	TRBV18	TRBD1	TRBJ2-1	CASSPPYRGINEQFF	TGTGCCAGCTCACCACCTTACAGGGGTATCAATGAGCAGTTCTTC
few	TRBV5-1	-	TRBJ1-3	CASSWNIQGSSGNTIYF	TGCGCCAGCAGCTGGAATATACAAGGGAGCTCTGGAAACACCATATATTTT
-	TRBV12-3/TRBV12-4	TRBD1	TRBJ1-5	CASSPGQGERQPQHF	TGTGCCAGCAGTCCGGGACAGGGTGAACGTCAGCCCCAGCATTTT
-	TRBV6-1	TRBD1	TRBJ1-2	CASSEAEQGAGSGYTF	TGTGCCAGCAGTGAAGCCGAACAGGGGGCCGGGAGCGGCTACACCTTC
many	TRBV4-1	-	TRBJ1-1	CASSQDYENTEAFF	TGCGCCAGCAGCCAAGATTACGAGAACACTGAAGCTTTCTTT